The 18 T cell receptor beta chains presented below share a single source sample, sequenced in a study of PD-1 blockade in mismatch repair-deficient tumors. Generated by immunoSEQ multiplex PCR, the TCRdb table keeps only in-frame clones and is missing some. Found here are 100,000 to 150,000 clones, 86% of them singletons; the top ten hold 13%. This specimen consisted of peripheral blood, obtained 44 weeks after starting pembrolizumab. These receptors were taken from an adult with mismatch repair-deficient cancer.

This clone has a handful of counts. The chain joins TRBV6-1 to TRBJ2-3, with 11 bases that match TRBD2. The CDR3 runs 14 residues. J lost 4 bases, V lost 4 bases, and 1 base had no gene match. The germline V gene has CDR1 MNHNS and CDR2 SASEGT. For the CDR3, the DNA is TGTGCCAGCAGTGGACTAGCGGGACCAGATACGCAGTATTTT. This sequence encodes CASSGLAGPDTQYF.

This clone turned up a few times. This chain joins TRBV13 and TRBJ1-2; D not resolved. The CDR3 has 11 residues. Germline assignment: CDR1 PRHDT and CDR2 FYEKMQ (reference sequence). Trimming pared 5 bases from V and 8 bases from J, leaving 9 bases between. DNA for the CDR3: TGTGCCAGCAGCGATGGTGAGGGCTACACCTTC. Its translation: CASSDGEGYTF.

This sequence joins TRBV27 and TRBJ2-7; 7 positions agree with TRBD2. Germline trimming cut 2 bases from V and 3 bases from J; bases unmatched to any gene: 4. Germline V gene lookup returns CDR1 MNHEY and CDR2 SMNVEV (reference sequence). This CDR3 spans 14 amino acids. CDR3 sequence reads: CASSLGGLDYEQYF. The CDR3 DNA is TGTGCCAGCAGTTTAGGCGGACTAGACTACGAGCAGTACTTC.

The V gene is TRBV29-1, the J gene TRBJ2-5; D not certain. This CDR3 is 11 amino acids long. CDR1 and CDR2 from the germline V gene are SQVTM and ANQGSEA. Between the trimmed V and J ends, which lost 0 bases and 5 bases, there was a span of 4 bases. The CDR3 sequence is CSVEEEETQYF. Written as DNA, the CDR3 is TGCAGCGTTGAAGAGGAGGAGACCCAGTACTTC.

The chain carries TRBV4-1 and TRBJ2-2; perhaps TRBD2 as D (5 bases). Germline CDR1 and CDR2: MGHRA and YSYEKL. The CDR3 has 21 residues. V gave up 1 base and J gave up 1 base, with 25 bases separating them. Here the CDR3 reads CASSQVRLLEASFVNTGELFF. The CDR3 bases are TGCGCCAGCAGCCAAGTGAGGTTACTGGAGGCTAGCTTCGTGAACACCGGGGAGCTGTTTTTT.

This clone was picked up a small number of times. The chain employs TRBV20-1 and TRBJ1-4; no firm D call. CDR1 DFQATT and CDR2 SNEGSKA come from the germline V gene (reference sequence). V was pared by 3 bases and J by 2 bases, with 1 base between. The CDR3 is 11 residues long. As DNA, the CDR3 is TGCAGTGCTAGCACTAATGAAAAACTGTTTTTT. Its translation: CSASTNEKLFF.

The chain is built from TRBV10-3 and TRBJ1-4; possible D gene TRBD1, 5 bases. The length of the CDR3 is 16 residues. V lost 0 bases and J lost 3, with 11 bases in between. CDR1 is ENHRY, CDR2 SYGVKD, per germline. DNA of the CDR3: TGTGCCATCAGTGAGTCTCGGGGGACGGCTAATGAAAAACTGTTTTTT. It encodes CAISESRGTANEKLFF.

This chain links TRBV25-1 with TRBJ1-3; D gene unclear. V dropped 5 bases and J dropped 0 bases, with 8 bases sitting between them. Germline V CDR1 and CDR2: MGHDK, SYGVNS. The CDR3 has 14 residues. The CDR3 protein is CASSWTGSGNTIYF. In nucleotides, the CDR3 is TGTGCCAGCAGTTGGACCGGCTCTGGAAACACCATATATTTT.

The genes are TRBV5-4 and TRBJ2-2; 8 positions agree with TRBD1. Trimming took 2 bases from V and 4 from J; bases not matched to a gene: 7. The CDR3 has 16 residues. Germline CDR1 is SGHNT and CDR2 is YYREEE (reference sequence). The CDR3 sequence is CASSLGTGGLTGELFF. The CDR3 DNA sequence: TGTGCCAGCAGCTTAGGTACAGGGGGGCTCACCGGGGAGCTGTTTTTT.

This clone showed up just a few times. The chain joins TRBV4-3 to TRBJ2-7; D remains ambiguous. Trimming shortened V by 0 bases and J by 5 bases, and 20 bases separated the two germline ends. The V gene's germline CDR1 is LGHNA and CDR2 YSLEER. This CDR3 contains 17 residues. In DNA, the CDR3 is TGCGCCAGCAGCCAAGACCCACCAGGTTCCCCAGGCCACGAGCAGTACTTC. This sequence encodes CASSQDPPGSPGHEQYF.

J is TRBJ2-3 and V is TRBV5-4; TRBD2 agrees at 12 bases. The CDR3 loop spans 15 amino acids. With V trimmed by 2 bases and J by 5 bases, 3 bases remained unmatched. Germline CDR1 SGHNT, CDR2 YYREEE (reference sequence). The DNA of the CDR3 is TGTGCCAGCAGCTTCCGACTAGCGGGAGAAGATACGCAGTATTTT. Its translation: CASSFRLAGEDTQYF. Supplemented by reference TRBV5-4 and TRBJ2-3, the full variable domain reads ETGVTQSPTHLIKTRGQQVTLRCSSQSGHNTVSWYQQALGQGPQFIFQYYREEENGRGNFPPRFSGLQFPNYSSELNVNALELDDSALYLCASSFRLAGEDTQYFGPGTRLTVL.

The CDR3, as DNA: TGTGCCAGCAGTTTGGTGGGGTTCACTGAAGCTTTCTTT. This encodes CASSLVGFTEAFF. V usage is TRBV27 and J usage is TRBJ1-1; the D is unclear. This CDR3 comprises 13 residues. Deletions cut 3 bases from V and 4 bases from J, with 9 bases between. Germline V gene sequence: CDR1 MNHEY, CDR2 SMNVEV (reference sequence).

The chain employs TRBV4-1 and TRBJ2-5; 8 nucleotides agree with TRBD2. Germline V gives CDR1 MGHRA, CDR2 YSYEKL. The CDR3 consists of 14 residues. V lost 5 bases, J lost 5 bases, and 7 bases stayed unmatched. The CDR3 nucleotides are TGCGCCAGCAGCTTGAGCGGGAGTGGGGAGACCCAGTACTTC. It encodes CASSLSGSGETQYF.

This clone was found once. The chain links TRBV29-1 to TRBJ2-1; perhaps D is TRBD1 or TRBD2 (5 bases each). The germline CDR1 and CDR2 sequences are SQVTM and ANQGSEA. This CDR3 is built from 13 residues. With 5 bases removed from V and 0 bases from J, the gap between germline ends came to 8 bases. The CDR3 DNA follows: TGCAGCGTTTTTGGGGGCTCCTACAATGAGCAGTTCTTC. Translating gives CSVFGGSYNEQFF.

The chain joins TRBV28 to TRBJ1-5; 7 bases line up with TRBD1. This CDR3 has 14 amino acids. The junction had 10 bases not matched to a gene; V was cut back by 5 bases and J by 9 bases. The germline V gene encodes CDR1 MDHEN and CDR2 SYDVKM. In DNA, the CDR3 is TGTGCCAGCAGTCCGGACAGGACCCTAAGGCCCCAGCATTTT. Translation: CASSPDRTLRPQHF.

The chain is built from TRBV11-2 and TRBJ2-6, with D unresolved. CDR1 SGHAT and CDR2 FQNNGV come from the germline V gene. Trimming shortened V by 5 bases and J by 2 bases, and 10 bases separated the two germline ends. The CDR3 runs to 15 residues. This CDR3 reads CASSLSGAGANVLTF. The CDR3 region has the DNA TGTGCCAGCAGCCTTAGTGGGGCTGGGGCCAACGTCCTGACTTTC.

The V and J genes are TRBV29-1 and TRBJ1-1; possible D gene TRBD1, 6 bases. With 7 bases removed from V and 1 base from J, the gap between germline ends came to 16 bases. Germline V gene sequence: CDR1 SQVTM, CDR2 ANQGSEA. This CDR3 is 14 amino acids long. The CDR3 sequence is CSAYRGGANTEAFF. CDR3 DNA sequence: TGCAGCGCCTACAGAGGGGGAGCGAACACTGAAGCTTTCTTT.

The chain couples TRBV6-5 to TRBJ2-5; 10 bases line up with TRBD1. CDR1 is MNHEY, CDR2 SVGAGI, per germline. V lost 3 bases and J lost 8; bases outside the gene matches: 3. The CDR3 loop spans 13 amino acids. The CDR3 bases are TGTGCCAGCAGTTATAGGGACAGGGGAACCCAGTACTTC. Its protein product is CASSYRDRGTQYF.